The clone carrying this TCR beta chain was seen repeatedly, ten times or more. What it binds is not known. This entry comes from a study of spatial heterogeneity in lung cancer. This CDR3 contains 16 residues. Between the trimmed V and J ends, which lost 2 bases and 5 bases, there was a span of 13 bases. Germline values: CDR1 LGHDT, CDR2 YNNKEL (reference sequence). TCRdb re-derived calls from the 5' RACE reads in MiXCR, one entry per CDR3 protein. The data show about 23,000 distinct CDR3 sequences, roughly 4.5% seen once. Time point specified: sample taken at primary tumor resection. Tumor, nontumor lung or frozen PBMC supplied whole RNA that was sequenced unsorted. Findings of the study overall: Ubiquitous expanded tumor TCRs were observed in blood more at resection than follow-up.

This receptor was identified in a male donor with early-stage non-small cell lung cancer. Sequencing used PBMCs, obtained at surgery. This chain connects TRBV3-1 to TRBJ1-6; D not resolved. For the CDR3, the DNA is TGTGCCAGCAGCCAATTGAGCCCTGTCCATAATTCACCCCTCCACTTT. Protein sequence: CASSQLSPVHNSPLHF.